Below are 7 T cell receptor beta chains sequenced from a single sample in a study of OX40 agonist ivuxolimab in advanced cancers. Assay: immunoSEQ multiplex PCR; the TCRdb copy retains only in-frame clones and omits some. This sample carries under 75,000 clones, roughly 87% of them seen once, and the ten largest clones take more than 0.5%. The input for sequencing was CD4+ or CD8+ T cells sorted from blood, taken in a trial of the OX40 agonist ivuxolimab. These receptor sequences come from an adult with an advanced solid tumor such as melanoma, head and neck, liver or kidney cancer.

J is TRBJ2-5 and V is TRBV7-6; a possible D gene is TRBD2 (5 bases). CDR3 size: 14 residues. Germline lookup yields CDR1 SGHVS and CDR2 FNYEAQ. V shed 2 bases and J shed 5 bases, with 12 bases lying between them. CDR3 DNA: TGTGCCAGCAGCTTAACACCGGGGAAGGAGACCCAGTACTTC. Residues: CASSLTPGKETQYF.

This chain joins TRBV14 and TRBJ2-1; either TRBD1 or TRBD2 may supply D (5 bases each). Per the germline V gene, CDR1 is SGHDN and CDR2 is FVKESK. Deletions cut 1 base from V and 7 bases from J, with 8 bases between. The CDR3 covers 13 residues. CDR3 DNA: TGTGCCAGCAGCCAAGGGTGGGGGAATGAGCAGTTCTTC. Residues: CASSQGWGNEQFF.

The chain couples TRBV6-1 to TRBJ1-6; the D is unclear. The CDR3 length is 13 residues. The germline CDR1 and CDR2 sequences are MNHNS and SASEGT. The V and J ends lost 5 bases and 7 bases respectively, with 9 bases between them. CDR3 sequence (DNA): TGTGCCAGCAGTTGGAGGTTAAATTCACCCCTCCACTTT. Protein: CASSWRLNSPLHF.

The rearrangement links TRBV15 to TRBJ1-6; D gene ambiguous. V dropped 1 base and J dropped 7 bases, with 11 bases sitting between them. Germline CDR1 and CDR2: LNHNV and YYDKDF (reference sequence). CDR3 length: 15 amino acids. CDR3 protein: CATSRVITENSPLHF. CDR3 bases: TGTGCCACCAGCAGAGTCATTACGGAGAATTCACCCCTCCACTTT.

This clone has more than one count but fewer than ten. V gene TRBV19 combines with J gene TRBJ1-1, with D uncertain. V was cut by 3 bases and J by 4 bases, with 12 bases left in between. CDR3 size: 14 residues. Germline lookup yields CDR1 LNHDA and CDR2 SQIVND (reference sequence). The CDR3 spells CASSIPGEGTEAFF. The CDR3 nucleotides are TGTGCCAGTAGTATCCCCGGGGAAGGCACTGAAGCTTTCTTT.

The chain combines TRBV27 with TRBJ2-3; 11 bases agree with TRBD2. Germline lookup yields CDR1 MNHEY and CDR2 SMNVEV (reference sequence). CDR3 length equals 18 residues. V shed 5 bases and J 6 bases; nucleotides not matched to a gene: 16. CDR3 protein: CASSTQLVLAGGWDTQYF. Written as DNA, the CDR3 is TGTGCCAGCAGTACCCAACTCGTTCTAGCGGGAGGATGGGATACGCAGTATTTT.

J is TRBJ1-2 and V is TRBV5-5, with a weak D call TRBD1 (6 bases). The CDR3 runs to 15 residues. The germline CDR1 and CDR2 sequences are SGHKS and YYEKEE (reference sequence). Trimming took off 4 bases at V and 1 base at J, with 14 bases between the two ends. CDR3 region: CASSLTGTYNYGYTF. The DNA for the CDR3 is TGTGCCAGCAGCCTAACAGGGACTTATAACTATGGCTACACCTTC.